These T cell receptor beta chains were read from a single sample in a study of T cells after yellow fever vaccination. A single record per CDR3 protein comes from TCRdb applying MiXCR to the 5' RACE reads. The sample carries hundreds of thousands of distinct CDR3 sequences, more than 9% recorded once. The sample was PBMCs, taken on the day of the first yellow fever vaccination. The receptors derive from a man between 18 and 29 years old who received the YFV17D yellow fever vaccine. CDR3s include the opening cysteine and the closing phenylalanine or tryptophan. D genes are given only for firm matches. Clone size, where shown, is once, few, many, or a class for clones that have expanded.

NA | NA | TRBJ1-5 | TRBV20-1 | CSANIGGNQPQHF | TGCAGTGCTAACATAGGGGGTAATCAGCCCCAGCATTTT
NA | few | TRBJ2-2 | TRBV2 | CASSLRSIGELFF | TGTGCCAGCAGCCTCCGATCAATCGGGGAGCTGTTTTTT
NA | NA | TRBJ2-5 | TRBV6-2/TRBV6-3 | CASTPSPPRETQYF | TGTGCCAGCACCCCCTCCCCACCGAGGGAGACCCAGTACTTC
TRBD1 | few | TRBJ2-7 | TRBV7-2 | CASSPRTGRSYEQYF | TGTGCCAGCAGCCCCCGGACAGGGCGTTCGTACGAGCAGTACTTC
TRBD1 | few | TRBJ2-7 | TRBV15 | CATSRDSPLYEQYF | TGTGCCACCAGCCGGGACAGCCCACTCTACGAGCAGTACTTC
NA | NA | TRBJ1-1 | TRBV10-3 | CAISEGGNTEAFF | TGTGCCATCAGTGAGGGCGGGAACACTGAAGCTTTCTTT
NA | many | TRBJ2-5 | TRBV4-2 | CASSQGGPTETQYF | TGTGCCAGCAGCCAAGGAGGTCCCACCGAGACCCAGTACTTC
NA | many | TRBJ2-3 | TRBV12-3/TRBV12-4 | CASSSGGDTQYF | TGTGCCAGCAGCTCCGGGGGTGATACGCAGTATTTT
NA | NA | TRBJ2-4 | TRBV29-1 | CSVGSGSNIQYF | TGCAGCGTTGGTTCAGGGTCGAACATTCAGTACTTC
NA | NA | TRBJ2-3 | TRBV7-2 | CASSFYREVDTQYF | TGTGCCAGCAGCTTCTACAGGGAGGTAGATACGCAGTATTTT
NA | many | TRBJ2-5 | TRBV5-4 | CASSALEETQYF | TGTGCCAGCAGCGCTCTTGAAGAGACCCAGTACTTC
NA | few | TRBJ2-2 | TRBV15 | CATSSGAGELFF | TGTGCCACCAGCTCCGGCGCCGGGGAGCTGTTTTTT
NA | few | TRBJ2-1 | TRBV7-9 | CASSEGRASSYNEQFF | TGTGCCAGCAGCGAGGGACGGGCCAGCTCCTACAATGAGCAGTTCTTC
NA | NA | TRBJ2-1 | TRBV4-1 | CASSSTREEQFF | TGCGCCAGCAGCTCCACCCGGGAGGAGCAGTTCTTC
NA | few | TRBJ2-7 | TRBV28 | CASHETGLLNEQYF | TGTGCCAGCCACGAGACAGGTTTGCTTAACGAGCAGTACTTC
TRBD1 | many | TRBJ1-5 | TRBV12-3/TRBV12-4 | CASRADRVDGQPQHF | TGTGCCAGCAGAGCCGACAGGGTGGACGGACAGCCCCAGCATTTT
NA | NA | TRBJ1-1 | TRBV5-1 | CASSKRGANTEAFF | TGCGCCAGCAGCAAGCGGGGGGCGAACACTGAAGCTTTCTTT
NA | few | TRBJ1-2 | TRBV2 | CASSEAGYGYTF | TGTGCCAGCAGTGAAGCGGGCTATGGCTACACCTTC
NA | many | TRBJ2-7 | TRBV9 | CASSVGTTTGYEQYF | TGTGCCAGCAGCGTAGGTACTACAACTGGCTACGAGCAGTACTTC
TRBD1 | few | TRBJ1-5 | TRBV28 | CASSLRDRLSNQPQHF | TGTGCCAGCAGTTTAAGGGACAGGCTTTCCAATCAGCCCCAGCATTTT
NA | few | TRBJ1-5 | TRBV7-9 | CASRQDNQPQHF | TGTGCCAGCAGACAAGACAATCAGCCCCAGCATTTT
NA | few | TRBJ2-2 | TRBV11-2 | CASSFGLVTNTGELFF | TGTGCCAGCAGCTTCGGGCTAGTGACAAACACCGGGGAGCTGTTTTTT
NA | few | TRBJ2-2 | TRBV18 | CASSPVENTGELFF | TGTGCCAGCTCACCAGTAGAGAACACCGGGGAGCTGTTTTTT
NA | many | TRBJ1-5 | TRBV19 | CASSITPSPTQPQHF | TGTGCCAGTAGTATAACCCCGAGCCCTACTCAGCCCCAGCATTTT
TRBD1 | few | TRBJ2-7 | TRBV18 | CASSPPGQGTQYF | TGTGCCAGCTCACCACCGGGACAGGGTACTCAGTACTTC
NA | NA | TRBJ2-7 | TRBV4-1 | CASSQAGTRTYEQYF | TGCGCCAGCAGCCAAGCCGGGACGAGGACCTACGAGCAGTACTTC
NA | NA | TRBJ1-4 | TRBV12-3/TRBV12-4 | CASSLVLREKLFF | TGTGCCAGCAGTTTAGTGTTAAGGGAGAAACTGTTTTTT
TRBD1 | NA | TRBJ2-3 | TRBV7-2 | CASSLVGGQGTDTQYF | TGTGCCAGCAGCTTAGTCGGGGGACAGGGCACAGATACGCAGTATTTT
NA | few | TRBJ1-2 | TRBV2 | CASSETWGANYGYTF | TGTGCCAGCAGTGAAACATGGGGGGCTAACTATGGCTACACCTTC
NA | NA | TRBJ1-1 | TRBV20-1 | CSARGTGGNTEAFF | TGCAGTGCTAGAGGAACGGGGGGGAACACTGAAGCTTTCTTT
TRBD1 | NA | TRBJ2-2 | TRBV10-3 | CAISAGQVNTGELFF | TGTGCCATCAGTGCGGGACAGGTGAACACCGGGGAGCTGTTTTTT
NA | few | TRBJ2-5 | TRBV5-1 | CASSFGLSQETQYF | TGCGCCAGCAGCTTCGGACTGAGCCAAGAGACCCAGTACTTC
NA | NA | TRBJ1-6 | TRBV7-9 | CASSSEYNTPLHF | TGTGCCAGCAGCTCGGAATATAATACACCCCTCCACTTT
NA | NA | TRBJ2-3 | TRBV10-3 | CAIRDARTLSTDTQYF | TGTGCCATCAGGGACGCCCGGACCCTGAGCACAGATACGCAGTATTTT
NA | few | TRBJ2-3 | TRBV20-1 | CSATQVARSDTQYF | TGCAGCGCAACGCAGGTGGCTAGATCAGATACGCAGTATTTT
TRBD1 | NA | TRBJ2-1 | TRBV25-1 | CASSETGFEQFF | TGTGCCAGCAGTGAGACAGGGTTCGAGCAGTTCTTC
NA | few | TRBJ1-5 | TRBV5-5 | CASSPRGDNSNQPQHF | TGTGCCAGCAGCCCTCGGGGCGACAATAGCAATCAGCCCCAGCATTTT
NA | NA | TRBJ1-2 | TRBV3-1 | CACSLGQSANYGYTF | TGTGCCTGCAGCCTCGGACAGTCTGCTAACTATGGCTACACCTTC
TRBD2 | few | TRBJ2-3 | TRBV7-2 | CASAAGVGDTQYF | TGTGCCAGTGCGGCGGGGGTGGGAGATACGCAGTATTTT
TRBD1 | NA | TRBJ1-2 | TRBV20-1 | CSARDGTANYGYTF | TGCAGTGCTAGAGATGGGACAGCAAACTATGGCTACACCTTC
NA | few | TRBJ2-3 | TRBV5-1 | CASSGAASTDTQYF | TGCGCCAGCAGTGGGGCGGCGAGCACAGATACGCAGTATTTT
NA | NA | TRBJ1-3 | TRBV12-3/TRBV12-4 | CASSLGSRGNTIYF | TGTGCCAGCAGTTTAGGGAGCCGTGGAAACACCATATATTTT
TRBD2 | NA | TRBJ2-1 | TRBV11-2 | CASSPAAGGPSTLYNEQFF | TGTGCCAGCAGCCCAGCTGCGGGGGGCCCCTCTACCTTGTACAATGAGCAGTTCTTC
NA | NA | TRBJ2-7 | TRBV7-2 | CASSLVAGDEQYF | TGTGCCAGCAGCTTAGTTGCGGGCGACGAGCAGTACTTC
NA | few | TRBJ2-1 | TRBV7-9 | CASSSAGRSSYNEQFF | TGTGCCAGCAGCTCGGCGGGGAGGAGCTCCTACAATGAGCAGTTCTTC
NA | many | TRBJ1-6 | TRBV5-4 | CASSSLTVANSPLHF | TGTGCCAGCAGCTCCTTGACAGTCGCTAATTCACCCCTCCACTTT
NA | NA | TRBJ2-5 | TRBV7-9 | CASSLDSEKLF | TGTGCCAGCAGCTTGGACAGTGAGAAATTATTC
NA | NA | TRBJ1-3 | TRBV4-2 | CASSPNGNTIYF | TGTGCCAGCAGCCCCAATGGAAACACCATATATTTT
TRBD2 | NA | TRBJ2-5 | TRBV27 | CASRVAGGKETQYF | TGTGCCAGCAGGGTAGCGGGGGGTAAAGAGACCCAGTACTTC
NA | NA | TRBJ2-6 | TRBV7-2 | CASSLDWAGANVLTF | TGTGCCAGCAGCTTAGATTGGGCTGGGGCCAACGTCCTGACTTTC
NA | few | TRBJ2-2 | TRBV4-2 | CASSQVGRGQTGELFF | TGTGCCAGCAGCCAAGTTGGGAGGGGGCAAACCGGGGAGCTGTTTTTT